Each of the 17 T cell receptor beta chains below was sequenced from the same sample in a study of cytomegalovirus exposure and HLA in healthy donors. The PCR employed 60 Vbeta primers together with 13 Jbeta primers. Here immunoSEQ multiplex PCR was the method, and the copy in TCRdb shows in-frame clones only, minus some. The sample contains some 180,000 clones, approximately 80% of which appear only once. The sample comprised PBMCs. All receptors derive from a girl aged 5 to 17 in good health and CMV-seropositive.

This clone was detected only a few times. The chain joins TRBV6-1 to TRBJ2-2; perhaps TRBD2 as D (6 bases). V lost 4 bases and J 4 bases, leaving 13 bases between the germline ends. Germline lookup yields CDR1 MNHNS and CDR2 SASEGT. The CDR3 has 15 residues. Written as DNA, the CDR3 is TGTGCCAGCAGTGGAGGGACTCCTTCCACCGGGGAGCTGTTTTTT. This encodes CASSGGTPSTGELFF.

The gene calls are TRBV27 and TRBJ1-2; D is uncertain. The V and J ends lost 5 bases and 4 bases respectively, with 8 bases between them. The CDR3 sequence is 12 residues long. Germline-derived CDR1 and CDR2 are MNHEY and SMNVEV (reference sequence). The CDR3 DNA follows: TGTGCCAGCAGTAGTGGCAGCTATGGCTACACCTTC. Protein sequence: CASSSGSYGYTF.

This rearrangement joins TRBV4-1 to TRBJ1-5; 7 bases map to TRBD1. CDR3 size: 15 residues. V was clipped by 2 bases and J by 4 bases; unmatched bases: 5. Germline V lookup: CDR1 MGHRA, CDR2 YSYEKL. The CDR3 protein is CASSQYDRDNQPQHF. The CDR3 nucleotides read TGCGCCAGCAGCCAATACGACAGGGATAATCAGCCCCAGCATTTT.

CDR3 sequence (DNA): TGTGCCAGCAGCCAAGCGCGAACTACTTACAATGAGCAGTTCTTC. It yields the protein CASSQARTTYNEQFF. This rearrangement joins TRBV14 to TRBJ2-1; unclear D gene. The CDR3 covers 15 residues. Trimming removed 1 base at V and 4 bases at J, with 11 bases between. Looked up from germline, CDR1 is SGHDN and CDR2 is FVKESK.

This clone occurred once. V is TRBV7-2 and J is TRBJ1-2; TRBD1 aligns across 8 bases. Germline loops: CDR1 SGHTA, CDR2 FQGNSA. The CDR3 is made up of 15 amino acids. V lost 6 bases to trimming and J lost 4 bases; unmatched junction nucleotides: 10. As DNA, the CDR3 is TGTGCCAGCAGTCATCGGGACAGGACCTCCTATGGCTACACCTTC. Translation gives CASSHRDRTSYGYTF.

Here the CDR3 DNA reads TGTGCCAGCAGCTTAAGCGGGAGGGAGGCATATGAGCAGTTCTTC. It yields the protein CASSLSGREAYEQFF. V gene TRBV5-5 combines with J gene TRBJ2-1; 10 positions match TRBD2. CDR1 is SGHKS, CDR2 YYEKEE, per germline (reference sequence). V was pared by 2 bases and J by 8 bases, with 7 bases of the junction left unmatched. This CDR3 is built from 15 residues. Based on the CDR3 plus reference TRBV5-5 and TRBJ2-1, the full variable domain is DAGVTQSPTHLIKTRGQQVTLRCSPISGHKSVSWYQQVLGQGPQFIFQYYEKEERGRGNFPDRFSARQFPNYSSELNVNALLLGDSALYLCASSLSGREAYEQFFGPGTRLTVL.

The sample holds one count of this clone. The V gene is TRBV7-6, the J gene TRBJ1-1; a weak D match, TRBD1 (6 bases). The CDR3 contains 14 residues. Trimming took off 0 bases at V and 10 bases at J, with 15 bases between the two ends. Germline V CDR1 and CDR2: SGHVS, FNYEAQ. In DNA, the CDR3 is TGTGCCAGCAGCTTAGCGGTGTTGGCAGGGGCAGCTTTCTTT. Protein product: CASSLAVLAGAAFF. The entire variable domain, with the rest obtained from reference TRBV7-6 and TRBJ1-1, is as follows: GAGVSQSPRYKVTKRGQDVALRCDPISGHVSLYWYRQALGQGPEFLTYFNYEAQQDKSGLPNDRFSAERPEGSISTLTIQRTEQRDSAMYRCASSLAVLAGAAFFGQGTRLTVV.

The chain uses TRBV19 and TRBJ2-2; weak D call: TRBD2 (6 bases). Per the germline V gene, CDR1 is LNHDA and CDR2 is SQIVND (reference sequence). CDR3 size: 14 residues. V was cut by 11 bases and J by 7 bases, with 20 bases left in between. The CDR3 is CAGSTGSLGGELFF. CDR3 bases: TGTGCCGGATCCACCGGGAGTCTCGGCGGGGAGCTGTTTTTT. The variable domain in full, with the rest retrieved from reference TRBV19 and TRBJ2-2, is DGGITQSPKYLFRKEGQNVTLSCEQNLNHDAMYWYRQDPGQGLRLIYYSQIVNDFQKGDIAEGYSVSREKKESFPLTVTSAQKNPTAFYLCAGSTGSLGGELFFGEGSRLTVL.

The V and J genes are TRBV7-8 and TRBJ1-5; TRBD1 aligns across 8 bases. The CDR3 is 15 amino acids. CDR1 is SGHVS, CDR2 FQNEAQ, per germline. J lost 2 bases, V lost 5 bases, and 5 bases had no gene match. This CDR3 is CASSPGGAGNQPQHF. Written as DNA, the CDR3 is TGTGCCAGCAGCCCAGGGGGCGCGGGCAATCAGCCCCAGCATTTT. Using reference TRBV7-8 and TRBJ1-5 for the parts outside the CDR3, the full variable domain is GAGVSQSPRYKVAKRGQDVALRCDPISGHVSLFWYQQALGQGPEFLTYFQNEAQLDKSGLPSDRFFAERPEGSVSTLKIQRTQQEDSAVYLCASSPGGAGNQPQHFGDGTRLSIL.

This clone was seen once. The CDR3 reads CASSLERGSSYNEQFF. CDR3 coding DNA: TGTGCCAGCAGCTTAGAGAGAGGGAGCTCCTACAATGAGCAGTTCTTC. The rearrangement uses TRBV7-9 and TRBJ2-1; TRBD2 might be the D (5 bases). Germline CDR1 reads SEHNR; CDR2 reads FQNEAQ (reference sequence). V was shortened by 1 base and J by 0 bases, with 10 bases between the two germline ends. CDR3 size: 16 residues. Combining the CDR3 with reference TRBV7-9 and TRBJ2-1 gives the whole variable domain DTGVSQNPRHKITKRGQNVTFRCDPISEHNRLYWYRQTLGQGPEFLTYFQNEAQLEKSRLLSDRFSAERPKGSFSTLEIQRTEQGDSAMYLCASSLERGSSYNEQFFGPGTRLTVL.

The chain joins TRBV27 to TRBJ2-5, with TRBD2 as a possible D gene (5 bases). Trimming pared 3 bases from V and 0 bases from J, leaving 11 bases between. Germline CDR1 reads MNHEY; CDR2 reads SMNVEV (reference sequence). CDR3 size: 15 residues. The CDR3 bases are TGTGCCAGCAGTTTGTCAGCGGACTACCAAGAGACCCAGTACTTC. It translates to CASSLSADYQETQYF.

J is TRBJ2-1 and V is TRBV9; 16 nucleotides line up with TRBD2. Germline trimming cut 4 bases from V and 4 bases from J; bases unmatched to any gene: 2. Germline V gene sequence: CDR1 SGDLS, CDR2 YYNGEE. The CDR3 has 16 residues. The CDR3 protein is CASSMGLAGGYNEQFF. The CDR3 coding sequence is TGTGCCAGCAGCATGGGACTAGCGGGGGGGTACAATGAGCAGTTCTTC.

This sequence joins TRBV5-6 and TRBJ1-5; D may be TRBD1 (5 bases). V lost 1 base, J lost 0 bases, and 8 bases lay in between. The CDR3 runs 15 residues. Germline-derived CDR1 and CDR2 are SGHDT and YYEEEE. The DNA for the CDR3 is TGTGCCAGCAGCTTGAGGGGATATAGCAATCAGCCCCAGCATTTT. Its protein product is CASSLRGYSNQPQHF.

V usage is TRBV5-1 and J usage is TRBJ2-7, with 7 bases aligning to TRBD2. The CDR3 is 18 amino acids. The V segment lost 2 bases and the J segment 4 bases; nucleotides outside the gene matches: 18. Per the germline V gene, CDR1 is SGHRS and CDR2 is YFSETQ. The CDR3 loop is CASSLDLGRRERSYEQYF. CDR3 in DNA: TGCGCCAGCAGCTTAGATTTGGGTAGGCGGGAGAGGAGTTACGAGCAGTACTTC. The full variable domain, with the rest looked up from reference TRBV5-1 and TRBJ2-7, is KAGVTQTPRYLIKTRGQQVTLSCSPISGHRSVSWYQQTPGQGLQFLFEYFSETQRNKGNFPGRFSGRQFSNSRSEMNVSTLELGDSALYLCASSLDLGRRERSYEQYFGPGTRLTVT.

The chain joins TRBV10-1 to TRBJ2-2; TRBD1 is a possible D gene (6 bases). Germline loops: CDR1 WNHNN, CDR2 SYGVQD (reference sequence). The V gene lost 3 bases and the J gene lost 4 bases, with 9 bases spanning the gap. The CDR3 totals 14 residues. CDR3 residues: CASSDRGGTGELFF. CDR3 sequence (DNA): TGCGCCAGCAGTGATAGAGGGGGCACCGGGGAGCTGTTTTTT.

This chain links TRBV7-5 with TRBJ2-7; TRBD2 was called by the table and not checked on the DNA. TRBV7-5 is a known pseudogene. CDR3 length: 16 residues. The DNA for the CDR3 is TGTGCCAGAAGCACGCGGACTAGCGGGGGAAGGGACGAGCAGTACTTC. Protein sequence: CARSTRTSGGRDEQYF.

The V gene is TRBV25-1, the J gene TRBJ1-1; TRBD1 is a possible D gene (6 bases). The CDR3 consists of 13 residues. With 0 bases removed from V and 8 bases from J, the gap between germline ends came to 10 bases. CDR1 and CDR2 (germline): MGHDK, SYGVNS. CDR3 region: CASSEYSDSEAFF. In nucleotides, the CDR3 is TGTGCCAGCAGTGAATATTCGGACAGCGAAGCTTTCTTT.